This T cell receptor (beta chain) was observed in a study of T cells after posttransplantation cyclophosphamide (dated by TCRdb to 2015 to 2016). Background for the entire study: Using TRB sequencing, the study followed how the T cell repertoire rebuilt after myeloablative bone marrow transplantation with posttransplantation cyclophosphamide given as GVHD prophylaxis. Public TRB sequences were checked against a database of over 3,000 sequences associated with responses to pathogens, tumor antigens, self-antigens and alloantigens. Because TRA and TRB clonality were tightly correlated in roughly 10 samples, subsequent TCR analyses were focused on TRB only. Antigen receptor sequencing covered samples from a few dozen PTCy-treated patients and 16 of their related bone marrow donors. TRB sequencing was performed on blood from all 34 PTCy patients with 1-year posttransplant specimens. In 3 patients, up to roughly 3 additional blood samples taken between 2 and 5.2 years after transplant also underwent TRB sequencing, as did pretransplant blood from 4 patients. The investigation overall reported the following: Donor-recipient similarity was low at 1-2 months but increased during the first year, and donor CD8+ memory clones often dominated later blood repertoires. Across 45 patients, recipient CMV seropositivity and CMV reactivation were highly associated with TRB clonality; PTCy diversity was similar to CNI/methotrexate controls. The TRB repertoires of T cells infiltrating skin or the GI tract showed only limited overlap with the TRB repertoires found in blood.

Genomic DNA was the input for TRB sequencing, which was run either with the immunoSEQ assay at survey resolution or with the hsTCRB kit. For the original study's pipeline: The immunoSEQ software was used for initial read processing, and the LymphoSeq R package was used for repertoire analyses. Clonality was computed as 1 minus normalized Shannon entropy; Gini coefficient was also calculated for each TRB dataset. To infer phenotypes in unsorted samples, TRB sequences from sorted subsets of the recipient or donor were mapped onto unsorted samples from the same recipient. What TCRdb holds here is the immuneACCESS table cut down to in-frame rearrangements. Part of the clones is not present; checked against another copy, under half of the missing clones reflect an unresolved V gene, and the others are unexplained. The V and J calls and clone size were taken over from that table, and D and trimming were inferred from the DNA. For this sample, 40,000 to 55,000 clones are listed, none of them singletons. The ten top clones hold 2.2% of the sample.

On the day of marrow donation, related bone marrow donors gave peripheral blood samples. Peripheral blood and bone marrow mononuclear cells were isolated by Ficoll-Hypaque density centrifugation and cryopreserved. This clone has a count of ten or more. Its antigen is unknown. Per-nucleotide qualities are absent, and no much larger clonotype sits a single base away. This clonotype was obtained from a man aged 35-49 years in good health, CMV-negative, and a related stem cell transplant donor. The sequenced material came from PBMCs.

Read as DNA, the sequence is TGTGCCAGCAGCTTAGCAGGGGGATCCTACGAGCAGTACTTC. The translation is CASSLAGGSYEQYF. In this chain, TRBV11-1 is recombined with TRBJ2-7, with a tentative D gene TRBD1 over 6 matching bases. CDR1 is given as SGHAT and CDR2 as FQDESV, both from the germline V gene (reference sequence). Counted from cysteine to phenylalanine, this CDR3 has 14 amino acids. Just the 42-base CDR3 DNA is kept, in frame starting at base 1. V sheds 0 bases and J sheds 1 base, leaving 7 bases between their ends.